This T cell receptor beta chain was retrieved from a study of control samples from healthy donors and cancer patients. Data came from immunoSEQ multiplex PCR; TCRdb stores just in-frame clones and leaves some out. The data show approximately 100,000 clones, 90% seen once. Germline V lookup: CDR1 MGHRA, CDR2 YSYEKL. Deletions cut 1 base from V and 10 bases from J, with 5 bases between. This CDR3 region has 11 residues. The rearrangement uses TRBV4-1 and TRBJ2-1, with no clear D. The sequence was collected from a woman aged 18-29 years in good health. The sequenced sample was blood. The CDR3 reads CASSQGKEQFF. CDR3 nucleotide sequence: TGCGCCAGCAGCCAAGGGAAAGAGCAGTTCTTC.